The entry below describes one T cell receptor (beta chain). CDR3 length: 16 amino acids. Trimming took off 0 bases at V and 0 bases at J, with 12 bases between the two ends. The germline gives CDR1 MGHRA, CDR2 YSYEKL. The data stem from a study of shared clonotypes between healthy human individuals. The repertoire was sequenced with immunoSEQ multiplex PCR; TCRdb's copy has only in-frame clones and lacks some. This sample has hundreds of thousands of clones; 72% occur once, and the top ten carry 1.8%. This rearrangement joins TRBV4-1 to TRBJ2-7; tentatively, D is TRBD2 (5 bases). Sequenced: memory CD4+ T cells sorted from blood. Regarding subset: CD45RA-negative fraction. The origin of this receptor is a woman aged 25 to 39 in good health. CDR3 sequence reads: CASSQDKFGVSYEQYF. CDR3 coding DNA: TGCGCCAGCAGCCAAGATAAGTTCGGGGTCTCCTACGAGCAGTACTTC.